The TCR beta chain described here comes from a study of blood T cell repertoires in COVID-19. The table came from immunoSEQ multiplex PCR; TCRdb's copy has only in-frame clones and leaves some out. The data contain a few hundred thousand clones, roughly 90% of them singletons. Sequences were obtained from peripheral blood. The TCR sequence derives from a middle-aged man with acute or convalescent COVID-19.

The CDR3 region is CASSSQSTEAFF. Here the CDR3 DNA reads TGTGCCAGTAGTTCACAATCGACTGAAGCTTTCTTT. The chain carries TRBV19 and TRBJ1-1; D unresolved. The CDR3 sequence is 12 residues long. Per the germline V gene, CDR1 is LNHDA and CDR2 is SQIVND (reference sequence). Trimming removed 5 bases from V and 5 bases from J, with 9 bases in between.